Listed below are T cell receptor beta chains from one sample, sequenced in a study of CD8 T cells in Susac syndrome. TCRdb used MiXCR to reprocess the immunoSEQ multiplex PCR reads, holding one entry per CDR3 protein. The sample includes roughly 100,000 distinct CDR3 sequences, approximately 93% of them seen just once. Input material: CD8+ T cells from PBMCs. These receptors were obtained from a human donor with Susac syndrome. CDR3s include the opening cysteine and the closing phenylalanine or tryptophan. Each record gives: clone size, D gene, J gene, V gene, CDR3 DNA, CDR3 protein. A D gene is named only where the DNA matches it firmly. Only some rows state a clone size, as once, few, many or a class for expanded clones.

abundance: .; d_gene: .; j_gene: TRBJ2-3; v_gene: TRBV5-1; CDR3nt: TGCGCCAGCAGCCTTGTAACGGAGGATACGCAGTATTTT; CDR3aa: CASSLVTEDTQYF
abundance: .; d_gene: .; j_gene: TRBJ2-5; v_gene: TRBV6-5; CDR3nt: TGTGCCAGCAGTTACTCTCGGGGGAAGGAGACCCAGTACTTC; CDR3aa: CASSYSRGKETQYF
abundance: .; d_gene: .; j_gene: TRBJ2-3; v_gene: TRBV9; CDR3nt: TGTGCCAGCAGCGTAGGACTAGATAGCACAGATACGCAGTATTTT; CDR3aa: CASSVGLDSTDTQYF
abundance: .; d_gene: .; j_gene: TRBJ2-5; v_gene: TRBV7-9; CDR3nt: TGTGCCAGCAGCTTGACAGAGAGAGAGACCCAGTACTTC; CDR3aa: CASSLTERETQYF
abundance: .; d_gene: .; j_gene: TRBJ1-5; v_gene: TRBV7-9; CDR3nt: TGTGCCAGCAGCTTAGGACAGGACAATCAGCCCCAGCATTTT; CDR3aa: CASSLGQDNQPQHF
abundance: .; d_gene: TRBD1; j_gene: TRBJ2-7; v_gene: TRBV29-1; CDR3nt: TGCAGCGTCCACTTGACAGGGACCTACGAGCAGTACTTC; CDR3aa: CSVHLTGTYEQYF
abundance: .; d_gene: .; j_gene: TRBJ1-6; v_gene: TRBV27; CDR3nt: TGTGCCAGCAGTTTATCGAGGGATTCACCCCTCCACTTT; CDR3aa: CASSLSRDSPLHF
abundance: .; d_gene: TRBD2; j_gene: TRBJ2-7; v_gene: TRBV20-1; CDR3nt: TGCAGTGCCCCAAGGGAGGGAGGTTACGAGCAGTACTTC; CDR3aa: CSAPREGGYEQYF
abundance: .; d_gene: .; j_gene: TRBJ2-3; v_gene: TRBV5-1; CDR3nt: TGCGCCAGCTCCGACACGGAGACAGATACGCAGTATTTT; CDR3aa: CASSDTETDTQYF
abundance: .; d_gene: .; j_gene: TRBJ2-5; v_gene: TRBV7-7; CDR3nt: TGTGCCAGCAGCTGGGGGGGCGCACAAGAGACCCAGTACTTC; CDR3aa: CASSWGGAQETQYF
abundance: .; d_gene: TRBD1; j_gene: TRBJ1-5; v_gene: TRBV7-8; CDR3nt: TGTGCCAGTTCGGACAGGAGCAATCAGCCCCAGCATTTT; CDR3aa: CASSDRSNQPQHF
abundance: .; d_gene: .; j_gene: TRBJ2-3; v_gene: TRBV27; CDR3nt: TGTGCCAGCAGTTCGCACCGAACAGGCGTCGGCAGAGATACGCAGTATTTT; CDR3aa: CASSSHRTGVGRDTQYF
abundance: .; d_gene: .; j_gene: TRBJ2-5; v_gene: TRBV20-1; CDR3nt: TGCAGTGCTAGAGATCCCCTCGGGGCAGATGTCCGGACCCAGTACTTC; CDR3aa: CSARDPLGADVRTQYF
abundance: .; d_gene: .; j_gene: TRBJ2-1; v_gene: TRBV29-1; CDR3nt: TGCAGCGCCGTGCAGGCAGACTACAATGAGCAGTTCTTC; CDR3aa: CSAVQADYNEQFF
abundance: .; d_gene: .; j_gene: TRBJ2-7; v_gene: TRBV5-8; CDR3nt: TGTGCCAGCAGCCTGGGTGGGGGGGGCCACTACGAGCAGTACTTC; CDR3aa: CASSLGGGGHYEQYF
abundance: .; d_gene: .; j_gene: TRBJ2-7; v_gene: TRBV12-5; CDR3nt: TGTGCTAGTGGCCCTGGGGACGGGCAGTACTTC; CDR3aa: CASGPGDGQYF
abundance: .; d_gene: TRBD1; j_gene: TRBJ1-2; v_gene: TRBV29-1; CDR3nt: TGCAGCGTTGAAGTTAATGACAGGGATGGTGGCTACACCTTC; CDR3aa: CSVEVNDRDGGYTF
abundance: .; d_gene: .; j_gene: TRBJ2-7; v_gene: TRBV5-1; CDR3nt: TGCGCCAGCAGCTTGGGGGTTAGCTCCTACGAGCAGTACTTC; CDR3aa: CASSLGVSSYEQYF
abundance: .; d_gene: .; j_gene: TRBJ2-3; v_gene: TRBV7-3; CDR3nt: TGTGCCAGCAGCTTAAAAGGCACAGATACGCAGTATTTT; CDR3aa: CASSLKGTDTQYF
abundance: .; d_gene: TRBD2; j_gene: TRBJ2-1; v_gene: TRBV15; CDR3nt: TGTGCCACCAGCACCCCGGGACTAGCTTTACACAATGAGCAGTTCTTC; CDR3aa: CATSTPGLALHNEQFF
abundance: .; d_gene: TRBD2; j_gene: TRBJ2-1; v_gene: TRBV12-5; CDR3nt: TGTGCTAGTGGTTCATCTAGCGGGGGGGCGGGTGTAAATGAGCAGTTCTTC; CDR3aa: CASGSSSGGAGVNEQFF
abundance: .; d_gene: TRBD1; j_gene: TRBJ2-7; v_gene: TRBV20-1; CDR3nt: TGCAGTGCGTTTACAGGACAGGGGGAGACGTACTTC; CDR3aa: CSAFTGQGETYF
abundance: .; d_gene: TRBD2; j_gene: TRBJ2-7; v_gene: TRBV12-3/TRBV12-4; CDR3nt: TGTGCCAGCAGTTGGGGGGGAGGCTACGAGCAGTACTTC; CDR3aa: CASSWGGGYEQYF
abundance: .; d_gene: .; j_gene: TRBJ2-1; v_gene: TRBV20-1; CDR3nt: TGCAGTGAAGGGGCTAGGGTCGCCTCTGAGCAGTTCTTC; CDR3aa: CSEGARVASEQFF
abundance: .; d_gene: .; j_gene: TRBJ2-7; v_gene: TRBV5-6; CDR3nt: TGTGCCAGCAGCTTGGAGGGCAGGGCCTACGAGCAGTACTTC; CDR3aa: CASSLEGRAYEQYF
abundance: .; d_gene: .; j_gene: TRBJ2-3; v_gene: TRBV15; CDR3nt: TGTGCCACCAGCATTGCGGGCCGGCAAGATACGCAGTATTTT; CDR3aa: CATSIAGRQDTQYF
abundance: .; d_gene: .; j_gene: TRBJ2-7; v_gene: TRBV7-2; CDR3nt: TGTGCCAGCAGCTTAGAGGGGGATCCTCCCTACGAGCAGTACTTC; CDR3aa: CASSLEGDPPYEQYF
abundance: .; d_gene: .; j_gene: TRBJ2-1; v_gene: TRBV21-1; CDR3nt: TGTGCCAGCAGCGGGACTTCCCACAATGAGCAGTTCTTC; CDR3aa: CASSGTSHNEQFF
abundance: .; d_gene: TRBD1; j_gene: TRBJ2-2; v_gene: TRBV6-4; CDR3nt: TGTGCCAGCAGAGCCGGGACAGGGGGCTCCGGGGAGCTGTTTTTT; CDR3aa: CASRAGTGGSGELFF
abundance: .; d_gene: .; j_gene: TRBJ2-7; v_gene: TRBV6-5; CDR3nt: TGTGCCAGCAGTTTCGGACAGGGAGGGAGGGTATCCTACGAGCAGTACTTC; CDR3aa: CASSFGQGGRVSYEQYF
abundance: .; d_gene: .; j_gene: TRBJ1-1; v_gene: TRBV19; CDR3nt: TGTGCCAGTAGTCCCTTTGGCCAGAACACTGAAGCTTTCTTT; CDR3aa: CASSPFGQNTEAFF
abundance: .; d_gene: .; j_gene: TRBJ1-5; v_gene: TRBV20-1; CDR3nt: TGCAGTGCTAGTAATCAGTGGAGTGCAGATCAGCCCCAGCATTTT; CDR3aa: CSASNQWSADQPQHF
abundance: .; d_gene: .; j_gene: TRBJ2-7; v_gene: TRBV7-2; CDR3nt: TGTGCCAGCAGCTTTGGGGCCTCCCGAAACGAGCAGTACTTC; CDR3aa: CASSFGASRNEQYF
abundance: .; d_gene: .; j_gene: TRBJ2-5; v_gene: TRBV5-6; CDR3nt: TGTGCCAGCAGCTTGGGAAGCGGTTTCCAAGAGACCCAGTACTTC; CDR3aa: CASSLGSGFQETQYF
abundance: .; d_gene: TRBD1; j_gene: TRBJ2-1; v_gene: TRBV12-3/TRBV12-4; CDR3nt: TGTGCCAGCAGTACCCCGGGACAGTACAATGAGCAGTTCTTC; CDR3aa: CASSTPGQYNEQFF
abundance: .; d_gene: .; j_gene: TRBJ2-2; v_gene: TRBV9; CDR3nt: TGTGCCAGCAGCGTAGAGGGACAAAACACCGGGGAGCTGTTTTTT; CDR3aa: CASSVEGQNTGELFF
abundance: .; d_gene: TRBD2; j_gene: TRBJ2-7; v_gene: TRBV20-1; CDR3nt: TGCAGTGCCCAGGGGCTAGCGGGGGGTTCGCGCGAGCAGTACTTC; CDR3aa: CSAQGLAGGSREQYF
abundance: .; d_gene: TRBD1; j_gene: TRBJ2-2; v_gene: TRBV4-2; CDR3nt: TGTGCCAGCAGCCAAGAGGACAGGGGCGGCACCGGGGAGCTGTTTTTT; CDR3aa: CASSQEDRGGTGELFF
abundance: once; d_gene: .; j_gene: TRBJ1-1; v_gene: TRBV25-1; CDR3nt: TGTGCCAGCACCACGGGGGCCAGCACTGAAGCTTTCTTT; CDR3aa: CASTTGASTEAFF
abundance: .; d_gene: TRBD2; j_gene: TRBJ2-1; v_gene: TRBV4-2; CDR3nt: TGTGCCAGCAGCCACCTAGCGGGGGGGCCTAGTGAGCAGTTCTTC; CDR3aa: CASSHLAGGPSEQFF
abundance: .; d_gene: .; j_gene: TRBJ1-6; v_gene: TRBV5-8; CDR3nt: TGTGCCAGCAGCTTGCCCGGGCTCTATAATTCACCCCTCCACTTT; CDR3aa: CASSLPGLYNSPLHF
abundance: .; d_gene: TRBD1; j_gene: TRBJ2-1; v_gene: TRBV5-1; CDR3nt: TGCGCCAGCAGAGAGGGGGCATATGAGCAGTTCTTC; CDR3aa: CASREGAYEQFF
abundance: .; d_gene: .; j_gene: TRBJ2-1; v_gene: TRBV19; CDR3nt: TGTGCCAGTAGTATGTCCCTCCCCAATGAGCAGTTCTTC; CDR3aa: CASSMSLPNEQFF
abundance: .; d_gene: .; j_gene: TRBJ1-1; v_gene: TRBV12-3/TRBV12-4; CDR3nt: TGTGCCAGCATCCTGGGACCTGAAGCTTTCTTT; CDR3aa: CASILGPEAFF
abundance: .; d_gene: .; j_gene: TRBJ1-1; v_gene: TRBV3-1; CDR3nt: TGTGCCAGCAGCCAGCTCAGGGACCCTGAAGCTTTCTTT; CDR3aa: CASSQLRDPEAFF
abundance: .; d_gene: TRBD1; j_gene: TRBJ2-7; v_gene: TRBV5-4; CDR3nt: TGTGCCAGCAGCTTCCAGGGGGCGCGGGAGCAGTACTTC; CDR3aa: CASSFQGAREQYF
abundance: .; d_gene: .; j_gene: TRBJ2-1; v_gene: TRBV5-1; CDR3nt: TGCGCCAGCAGCTTGGAGGTGCGGGGCCCAGGGGGTGAGCAGTTCTTC; CDR3aa: CASSLEVRGPGGEQFF
abundance: .; d_gene: TRBD1; j_gene: TRBJ2-4; v_gene: TRBV13; CDR3nt: TGTGCCAGCAGCGCCCGACAGGGGACCGCCAAAAACATTCAGTACTTC; CDR3aa: CASSARQGTAKNIQYF
abundance: .; d_gene: .; j_gene: TRBJ1-6; v_gene: TRBV20-1; CDR3nt: TGCAGTGCTAGGCGGAAGGGCGCCTCCTATAATTCACCCCTCCACTTT; CDR3aa: CSARRKGASYNSPLHF
abundance: .; d_gene: TRBD2; j_gene: TRBJ2-1; v_gene: TRBV7-6; CDR3nt: TGTGCCAGCAGCCCCGGGGGGGCCTACAATGAGCAGTTCTTC; CDR3aa: CASSPGGAYNEQFF
abundance: .; d_gene: TRBD2; j_gene: TRBJ2-6; v_gene: TRBV4-3; CDR3nt: TGCGCCAGCAGCCAAGATGGTGGCGGGGGGCCCTCTGGGGCCAACGTCCTGACTTTC; CDR3aa: CASSQDGGGGPSGANVLTF
abundance: .; d_gene: TRBD2; j_gene: TRBJ2-1; v_gene: TRBV5-1; CDR3nt: TGCGCCAGCAGCTTGGTTGCGGGGGGCTCGAGAGAGCAGTTCTTC; CDR3aa: CASSLVAGGSREQFF
abundance: .; d_gene: .; j_gene: TRBJ1-5; v_gene: TRBV20-1; CDR3nt: TGCAGTGCTAGGGACAGTGGGTGGGCCCAGCATTTT; CDR3aa: CSARDSGWAQHF
abundance: .; d_gene: .; j_gene: TRBJ2-1; v_gene: TRBV9; CDR3nt: TGTGCCAGCAGCGTAGGGGGGCTCAATGAGCAGTTCTTC; CDR3aa: CASSVGGLNEQFF
abundance: .; d_gene: TRBD1; j_gene: TRBJ2-7; v_gene: TRBV4-3; CDR3nt: TGCGCCAGCAGCCAAGACAGGGGGCTTCGGGAGCAGTACTTC; CDR3aa: CASSQDRGLREQYF